The next 3 T cell receptor beta chains were all read from a single sample in a study of response to subunit inactivated influenza vaccine. TCRdb re-derived calls from the RT-PCR reads in MiXCR, one entry per CDR3 protein. This table holds around 790,000 distinct CDR3 sequences, roughly 20% found once. Sequences were derived from PBMCs from blood, sampled roughly 5 days after vaccination. The receptors shown here come from a man aged 45-65 years who received an inactivated influenza vaccine.

The chain recombines TRBV20-1 with TRBJ1-1; the D is unclear. Germline CDR1 DFQATT, CDR2 SNEGSKA (reference sequence). Trimming left V 5 bases short and J 4 bases short, with 17 bases between. The CDR3 spans 14 residues. The CDR3 nucleotides read TGCAGTGCTCGCTCATCCGCACCTTTCACTGAAGCTTTCTTT. It translates to CSARSSAPFTEAFF.

V usage is TRBV20-1 and J usage is TRBJ1-5; possible D gene TRBD1, 5 bases. CDR1 is DFQATT, CDR2 SNEGSKA, per germline (reference sequence). The CDR3 totals 12 residues. V shed 3 bases and J shed 7 bases, with 10 bases lying between them. DNA for the CDR3: TGCAGTGCTAGTGGGGGTCGGCAGCCCCAGCATTTT. Amino acid sequence: CSASGGRQPQHF.

This clonotype has only one observation. The DNA for the CDR3 is TGTGCCAGCAGTGATTTAGCGGGAAGAGATACGCAGTATTTT. It specifies CASSDLAGRDTQYF. This rearrangement joins TRBV27 to TRBJ2-3, with 8 nucleotides matching TRBD2. Looked up from germline, CDR1 is MNHEY and CDR2 is SMNVEV (reference sequence). The length of the CDR3 is 14 residues. Trimming removed 5 bases from V and 5 bases from J; junction bases left unmatched: 6.